The next 22 T cell receptor beta chains were all read from a single sample in a study of blood T cells in healthy people across ages. A second PCR of 7 to 11 cycles used a sample-barcoded 5' primer and a J-beta primer mix. TCRdb recomputed calls from the 5' RACE reads with MiXCR, one row per CDR3 protein. The table records some 900,000 distinct CDR3 sequences, about 48% of them present only once. Sequenced material: blood. The source of these receptors is a man under 40 in good health.

The rearrangement joins TRBV9 to TRBJ2-6; D is ambiguous. Germline assignment: CDR1 SGDLS and CDR2 YYNGEE. This CDR3 has 14 residues. Trimming pared 4 bases from V and 4 bases from J, leaving 9 bases between. DNA of the CDR3: TGTGCCAGCAGCTCCCCGACGGGGGCCAACGTCCTGACTTTC. It codes for CASSSPTGANVLTF.

This rearrangement joins TRBV30 to TRBJ2-4, with D perhaps matching TRBD1 (6 bases). The closer fit of TRBJ2-7 to the DNA end suggests the J call may be wrong. From germline, CDR1 is GTSNPN and CDR2 SVGIG (reference sequence). The CDR3 length is 14 residues. The CDR3 DNA reads TGTGCCTGGAGTTCAAGGGACAAAAGCTACGAGCAGTACTTC. Its protein is CAWSSRDKSYEQYF.

The rearrangement uses TRBV12-3 or TRBV12-4 and TRBJ1-2; 11 bases agree with TRBD1. The CDR3 has 14 residues. The ends lost 1 base at V and 8 bases at J; junction bases unmatched: 3. For the CDR3, the DNA is TGTGCCAGCAGTTTAGAGGACAGGGGGCGAGGCTACACCTTC. Translation: CASSLEDRGRGYTF.

The rearrangement joins TRBV6-2 or TRBV6-3 to TRBJ2-1; maybe TRBD2 (7 bases). The CDR3 contains 15 residues. V was cut by 2 bases and J by 7 bases, with 15 bases left in between. Germline V gene data show CDR1 as MNHEY and CDR2 as SVGEGT. CDR3 nucleotides: TGTGCCAGCAGTTACCTTGCGGGGGCCCCGAATGAGCAGTTCTTC. Its protein product is CASSYLAGAPNEQFF.

This chain connects TRBV7-9 to TRBJ1-1; D is unclear. Per the germline V gene, CDR1 is SEHNR and CDR2 is FQNEAQ (reference sequence). The CDR3 extends over 12 amino acids. Trimming took 6 bases from V and 8 from J, leaving 13 bases between them. The CDR3 region is CASSPMGGEAFF. CDR3 nucleotides: TGTGCCAGCAGTCCGATGGGCGGGGAAGCTTTCTTT.

This clonotype appeared a few times. The genes are TRBV7-2 and TRBJ2-3, with D unclear. CDR3 length: 16 amino acids. V lost 1 base and J 2 bases, leaving 13 bases between the germline ends. Germline CDR1 is SGHTA and CDR2 is FQGNSA. The CDR3, as DNA: TGTGCCAGCAGCTTAGGGTTCGGCAGTGACACAGATACGCAGTATTTT. Protein sequence: CASSLGFGSDTDTQYF. The entire variable domain, with the rest obtained from reference TRBV7-2 and TRBJ2-3, is as follows: GAGVSQSPSNKVTEKGKDVELRCDPISGHTALYWYRQSLGQGLEFLIYFQGNSAPDKSGLPSDRFSAERTGGSVSTLTIQRTQQEDSAVYLCASSLGFGSDTDTQYFGPGTRLTVL.

The V and J genes are TRBV10-3 and TRBJ1-2; D call uncertain. The germline gives CDR1 ENHRY, CDR2 SYGVKD. The ends were cut back, 0 bases at V and 4 bases at J, with 6 bases in the middle. The CDR3 is made up of 13 amino acids. CDR3 sequence (DNA): TGTGCCATCAGTGAGTCCCAGCTCTATGGCTACACCTTC. This translates into CAISESQLYGYTF.

In this sample, this clonotype turned up many times. The chain is built from TRBV7-2 and TRBJ1-5; D remains ambiguous. The CDR3 sequence is 14 residues long. CDR1 is SGHTA and CDR2 is FQGNSA in the germline V gene. V was shortened by 1 base and J by 10 bases, with 14 bases between the two germline ends. This chain's CDR3 is CASSLGPGEGPQHF. The CDR3 DNA follows: TGTGCCAGCAGCTTAGGCCCAGGCGAAGGTCCCCAGCATTTT.

The J gene is TRBJ2-5, the V gene TRBV7-2, with TRBD2 matching over 11 bases. Unmatched junction bases numbered 8, after V lost 3 bases and J lost 5 bases. There are 16 residues in the CDR3. CDR1 and CDR2 from the germline V gene are SGHTA and FQGNSA. This chain's CDR3 is CASSLGGTSGHETQYF. The CDR3 DNA is TGTGCCAGCAGCTTGGGAGGGACTAGCGGACATGAGACCCAGTACTTC.

The rearrangement joins TRBV14 to TRBJ2-1, with TRBD1 identical over 11 bases. The CDR3 is 14 residues long. V shed 5 bases, J shed 6 bases, and the junction held 3 bases outside the gene matches. Germline values: CDR1 SGHDN, CDR2 FVKESK. In DNA, the CDR3 is TGTGCCAGCAGCTATGGGACAGGGGGCAATGAGCAGTTCTTC. Protein product: CASSYGTGGNEQFF.

This clonotype was counted only a few times. The J gene is TRBJ2-1, the V gene TRBV7-6; D gene unclear. The V gene's germline CDR1 is SGHVS and CDR2 FNYEAQ. The CDR3 consists of 12 residues. Deletions cut 2 bases from V and 10 bases from J, with 9 bases between. Here the CDR3 DNA reads TGTGCCAGCAGCTTATCTAAAGGCGAGCAGTTCTTC. Translation gives CASSLSKGEQFF.

The V and J genes are TRBV27 and TRBJ2-7, with D possibly being TRBD1 (7 bases). Judging by the DNA end, TRBJ2-5 fits better; the J call may be wrong. The CDR3 is 14 amino acids. Germline CDR1 is MNHEY and CDR2 is SMNVEV (reference sequence). CDR3 region: CASSFQGGRETQYF. As DNA, the CDR3 is TGTGCCAGCAGTTTTCAGGGGGGAAGAGAGACCCAGTACTTC.

The chain combines TRBV6-2 or TRBV6-3 with TRBJ1-2; no clear D. V was trimmed by 8 bases and J by 4 bases, leaving 14 bases between them. The CDR3 has 13 amino acids. Germline lookup yields CDR1 MNHEY and CDR2 SVGEGT. CDR3 DNA sequence: TGTGCCAGCCGCCACTCGGAGGGCTATGGCTACACCTTC. Protein: CASRHSEGYGYTF.

As for this clonotype: A read error may produce the germline difference seen at one junction end. This chain joins TRBV2 and TRBJ2-3; D may be TRBD1 or TRBD2 (5 bases each). The length of the CDR3 is 15 residues. Germline V lookup: CDR1 SNHLY, CDR2 FYNNEI. Here the CDR3 DNA reads TGTGCCAGCAGGCTCGTTAGCGCTAGCACAGGTACGCAGTATTTT. Its translation: CASRLVSASTGTQYF. Filled out from reference TRBV2 and TRBJ2-3, the complete variable domain reads EPEVTQTPSHQVTQMGQEVILRCVPISNHLYFYWYRQILGQKVEFLVSFYNNEISEKSEIFDDQFSVERPDGSNFTLKIRSTKLEDSAMYFCASRLVSASTGTQYFGPGTRLTVL.

The chain recombines TRBV6-5 with TRBJ2-5; D gene unclear. Germline V lookup: CDR1 MNHEY, CDR2 SVGAGI. With 5 bases removed from V and 5 bases from J, the gap between germline ends came to 12 bases. This CDR3 contains 13 residues. The CDR3 coding sequence is TGTGCCAGCAGTGCCGGTTCTTGGGAGACCCAGTACTTC. It codes for CASSAGSWETQYF.

This clonotype was seen once. CDR3 coding DNA: TGCAGCGTTGAAGATGGGGACTCGGGGGCCGGGGAGCTGTTTTTT. Protein: CSVEDGDSGAGELFF. The chain employs TRBV29-1 and TRBJ2-2; D may be TRBD2 (6 bases). CDR3 length: 15 residues. V was cut by 0 bases and J by 6 bases, with 14 bases left in between. The germline gives CDR1 SQVTM, CDR2 ANQGSEA.

This clonotype occurred a few times. This rearrangement joins TRBV27 to TRBJ2-3, with a weak D call TRBD2 (6 bases). The length of the CDR3 is 16 residues. The germline CDR1 and CDR2 sequences are MNHEY and SMNVEV (reference sequence). Trimming removed 3 bases from V and 0 bases from J, with 13 bases in between. In nucleotides, the CDR3 is TGTGCCAGCAGTTTCCTCTACGGGGGTAGCACAGATACGCAGTATTTT. Translated: CASSFLYGGSTDTQYF.

This clonotype has only one observation. The chain has TRBV2 and TRBJ2-3; D gene unclear. The CDR3 has 12 residues. Germline-derived CDR1 and CDR2 are SNHLY and FYNNEI. The V gene lost 5 bases and the J gene lost 5 bases, with 8 bases spanning the gap. CDR3 DNA sequence: TGTGCCAGCAGTTGGGCCCTAGATACGCAGTATTTT. It codes for CASSWALDTQYF.

This rearrangement joins TRBV15 to TRBJ2-7, with 12 bases aligning to TRBD2. Germline-derived CDR1 and CDR2 are LNHNV and YYDKDF (reference sequence). Trimming cost V 3 bases and J 3 bases; bases outside gene matches: 9. This CDR3 contains 17 residues. The CDR3 nucleotides are TGTGCCACCAGCAGGATACTAGCGGGGGGACCCCACTACGAGCAGTACTTC. This translates into CATSRILAGGPHYEQYF.

This sequence joins TRBV20-1 and TRBJ2-1, with 11 bases matching TRBD2. The CDR3 contains 15 residues. The V gene's germline CDR1 is DFQATT and CDR2 SNEGSKA (reference sequence). The J segment lost 4 bases and the V segment lost 2 bases, leaving 4 bases of the junction unmatched. The DNA for the CDR3 is TGCAGTGCTAGACCCACTAGCGGGGGTTACAATGAGCAGTTCTTC. Its protein is CSARPTSGGYNEQFF.

In its sample, this clonotype was seen a few times. V is TRBV4-3 and J is TRBJ1-1; maybe TRBD1 (5 bases). Germline CDR1 is LGHNA and CDR2 is YSLEER. The germline V and J ends were trimmed by 4 bases and 5 bases, with 11 bases remaining between them. The CDR3 is made up of 13 amino acids. The CDR3: CASSLTEGTEAFF. CDR3 DNA sequence: TGCGCCAGCAGCCTTACTGAGGGGACTGAAGCTTTCTTT.

The chain couples TRBV6-2 or TRBV6-3 to TRBJ2-7; no definite D call. Per the germline V gene, CDR1 is MNHEY and CDR2 is SVGEGT. With 8 bases removed from V and 1 base from J, the gap between germline ends came to 15 bases. The CDR3 covers 14 residues. DNA for the CDR3: TGTGCCAGCGGGATCAGCAGTGGATCCTACGAGCAGTACTTC. Its translation: CASGISSGSYEQYF.